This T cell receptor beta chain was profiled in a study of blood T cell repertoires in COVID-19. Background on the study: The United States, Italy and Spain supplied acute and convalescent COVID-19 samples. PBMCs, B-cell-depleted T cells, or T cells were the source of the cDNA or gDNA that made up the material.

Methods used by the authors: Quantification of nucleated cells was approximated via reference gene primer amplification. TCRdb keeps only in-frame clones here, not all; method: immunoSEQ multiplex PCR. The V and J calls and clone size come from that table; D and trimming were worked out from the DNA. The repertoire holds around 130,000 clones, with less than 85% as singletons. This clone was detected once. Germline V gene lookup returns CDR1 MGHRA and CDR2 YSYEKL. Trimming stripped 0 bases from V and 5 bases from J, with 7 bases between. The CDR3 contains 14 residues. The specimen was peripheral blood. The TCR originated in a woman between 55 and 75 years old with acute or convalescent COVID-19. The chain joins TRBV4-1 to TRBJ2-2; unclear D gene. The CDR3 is CASSQEHLTGELFF. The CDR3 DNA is TGCGCCAGCAGCCAAGAACACCTGACCGGGGAGCTGTTTTTT.